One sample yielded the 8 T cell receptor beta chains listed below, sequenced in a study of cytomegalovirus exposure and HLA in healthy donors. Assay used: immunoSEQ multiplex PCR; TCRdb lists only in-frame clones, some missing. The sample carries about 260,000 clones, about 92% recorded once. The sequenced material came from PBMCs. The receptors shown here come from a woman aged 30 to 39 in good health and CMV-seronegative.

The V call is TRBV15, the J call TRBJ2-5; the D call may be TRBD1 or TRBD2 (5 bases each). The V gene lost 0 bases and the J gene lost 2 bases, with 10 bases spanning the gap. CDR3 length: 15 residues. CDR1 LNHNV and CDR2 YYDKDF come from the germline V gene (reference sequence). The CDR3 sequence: CATSRDMGEQETQYF. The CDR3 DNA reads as TGTGCCACCAGCAGAGATATGGGGGAGCAAGAGACCCAGTACTTC.

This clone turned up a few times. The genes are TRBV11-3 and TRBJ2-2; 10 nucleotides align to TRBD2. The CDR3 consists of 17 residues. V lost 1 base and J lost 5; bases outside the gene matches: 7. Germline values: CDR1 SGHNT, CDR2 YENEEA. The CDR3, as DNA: TGTGCCAGCAGCTTAGCCCTGGCTAGCGGGAGTACCGGGGAGCTGTTTTTT. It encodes CASSLALASGSTGELFF.

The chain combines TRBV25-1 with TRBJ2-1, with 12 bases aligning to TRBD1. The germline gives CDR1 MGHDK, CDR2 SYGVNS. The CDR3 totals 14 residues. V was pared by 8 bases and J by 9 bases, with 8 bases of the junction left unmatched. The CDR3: CASRPGQGASEQFF. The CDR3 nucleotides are TGTGCCAGCCGGCCGGGACAGGGGGCTAGTGAGCAGTTCTTC.

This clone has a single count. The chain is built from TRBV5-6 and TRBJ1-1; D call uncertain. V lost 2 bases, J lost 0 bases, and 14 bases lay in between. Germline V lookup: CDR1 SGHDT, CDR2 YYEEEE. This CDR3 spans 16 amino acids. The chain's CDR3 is CASSFGSGELNTEAFF. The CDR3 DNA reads TGTGCCAGCAGCTTTGGGTCAGGAGAATTGAACACTGAAGCTTTCTTT.

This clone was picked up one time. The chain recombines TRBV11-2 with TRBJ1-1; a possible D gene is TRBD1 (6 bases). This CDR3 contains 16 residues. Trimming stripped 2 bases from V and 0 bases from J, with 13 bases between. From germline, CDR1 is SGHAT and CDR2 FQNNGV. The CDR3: CASSLRQAILNTEAFF. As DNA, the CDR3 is TGTGCCAGCAGCTTAAGACAGGCGATTTTGAACACTGAAGCTTTCTTT. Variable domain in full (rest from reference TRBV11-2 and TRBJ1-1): EAGVAQSPRYKIIEKRQSVAFWCNPISGHATLYWYQQILGQGPKLLIQFQNNGVVDDSQLPKDRFSAERLKGVDSTLKIQPAKLEDSAVYLCASSLRQAILNTEAFFGQGTRLTVV.

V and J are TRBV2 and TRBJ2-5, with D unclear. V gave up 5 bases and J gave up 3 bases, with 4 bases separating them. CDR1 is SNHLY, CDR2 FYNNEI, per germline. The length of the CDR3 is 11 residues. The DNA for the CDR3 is TGTGCCAGCAGTAGCGAAGAGACCCAGTACTTC. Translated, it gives CASSSEETQYF.

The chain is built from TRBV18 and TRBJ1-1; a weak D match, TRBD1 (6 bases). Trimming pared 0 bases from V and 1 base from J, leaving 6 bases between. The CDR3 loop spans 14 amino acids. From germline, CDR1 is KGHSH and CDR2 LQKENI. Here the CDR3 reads CASSPPRGNTEAFF. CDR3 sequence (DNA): TGTGCCAGCTCACCACCCAGGGGGAACACTGAAGCTTTCTTT.

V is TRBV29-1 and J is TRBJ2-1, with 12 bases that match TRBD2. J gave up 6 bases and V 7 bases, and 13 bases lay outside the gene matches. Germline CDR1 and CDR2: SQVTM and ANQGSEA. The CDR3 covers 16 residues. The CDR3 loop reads CSAGLLAGGTRNEQFF. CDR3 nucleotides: TGCAGCGCCGGATTACTAGCGGGAGGTACCCGCAATGAGCAGTTCTTC.